One sample yielded the 28 T cell receptor beta chains listed below, sequenced in a study of T cell responses to AZD1222 COVID-19 vaccine. TCRdb keeps only in-frame clones here, not all; method: immunoSEQ multiplex PCR. The data hold some 69,000 clones, with 83% observed a single time. The input for sequencing was peripheral blood, taken 28 days after the second AZD1222 dose. The receptors were sampled from an adult who received the AZD1222 COVID-19 vaccine.

This rearrangement joins TRBV11-1 to TRBJ2-7; D is perhaps TRBD1 (5 bases). CDR3 length: 16 residues. Trimming removed 5 bases at V and 6 bases at J, with 23 bases between. Germline assignment: CDR1 SGHAT and CDR2 FQDESV (reference sequence). The CDR3 loop reads CASSSTFSSRESEQYF. CDR3 DNA sequence: TGTGCCAGCAGCAGCACCTTTAGCAGCAGGGAAAGCGAGCAGTACTTC. Full variable domain (remainder filled in from reference TRBV11-1 and TRBJ2-7): EAEVAQSPRYKITEKSQAVAFWCDPISGHATLYWYRQILGQGPELLVQFQDESVVDDSQLPKDRFSAERLKGVDSTLKIQPAELGDSAMYLCASSSTFSSRESEQYFGPGTRLTVT.

V gene TRBV19 combines with J gene TRBJ2-1, with 7 nucleotides matching TRBD2. The CDR3 is 16 residues long. Germline values: CDR1 LNHDA, CDR2 SQIVND (reference sequence). The V and J ends lost 4 bases and 5 bases, in that order; junction bases with no gene match: 11. CDR3 sequence: CASSTRREPSDNEQFF. Written as DNA, the CDR3 is TGTGCCAGTAGTACCCGGCGGGAGCCTAGCGACAATGAGCAGTTCTTC.

The chain uses TRBV4-1 and TRBJ2-2; D unclear. Trimming took 0 bases from V and 1 from J, leaving 12 bases between them. The germline CDR1 and CDR2 sequences are MGHRA and YSYEKL. CDR3 length: 17 amino acids. The DNA of the CDR3 is TGCGCCAGCAGCCAAGAAGGCACGGAGCTGAACACCGGGGAGCTGTTTTTT. This codes for CASSQEGTELNTGELFF.

This clone was detected a few times. The V call is TRBV4-1, the J call TRBJ1-5; 11 bases are shared with TRBD1. This CDR3 comprises 16 residues. V shed 0 bases and J 3 bases; nucleotides not matched to a gene: 1. Germline lookup yields CDR1 MGHRA and CDR2 YSYEKL. Here the CDR3 DNA reads TGCGCCAGCAGCCAAGAAGGACAGGGGGCCAATCAGCCCCAGCATTTT. Its translation: CASSQEGQGANQPQHF.

The chain employs TRBV7-7 and TRBJ2-5; D ambiguous. Deletions cut 5 bases from V and 5 bases from J, with 15 bases between. Germline loops: CDR1 SSHAT, CDR2 FNYEAQ (reference sequence). The CDR3 is 14 residues long. Here the CDR3 reads CASSARPVQETQYF. The CDR3 nucleotides are TGTGCCAGCAGCGCGCGACCGGTTCAGGAGACCCAGTACTTC.

This clone has just a few counts. This rearrangement joins TRBV19 to TRBJ1-4; TRBD1 aligns across 9 bases. The CDR3 is made up of 14 amino acids. Germline V gene lookup returns CDR1 LNHDA and CDR2 SQIVND (reference sequence). V dropped 4 bases and J dropped 4; count of bases not matched to a gene: 1. DNA of the CDR3: TGTGCCAGTAGTAAGGGACAGGGTAATGAAAAACTGTTTTTT. Protein: CASSKGQGNEKLFF. Full variable domain (rest looked up from reference TRBV19 and TRBJ1-4): DGGITQSPKYLFRKEGQNVTLSCEQNLNHDAMYWYRQDPGQGLRLIYYSQIVNDFQKGDIAEGYSVSREKKESFPLTVTSAQKNPTAFYLCASSKGQGNEKLFFGSGTQLSVL.

The chain combines TRBV6-5 with TRBJ1-1; tentative D call: TRBD1 (5 bases). The germline CDR1 and CDR2 sequences are MNHEY and SVGAGI. V shed 5 bases and J shed 7 bases, with 17 bases lying between them. CDR3 length: 14 amino acids. Written as DNA, the CDR3 is TGTGCCAGCAGTCCAAGGGGATGGCCCAATGAAGCTTTCTTT. It encodes CASSPRGWPNEAFF.

The chain links TRBV14 to TRBJ1-6, with a weak D call TRBD1 (6 bases). Trimming removed 4 bases from V and 5 bases from J, with 12 bases in between. This CDR3 has 15 residues. CDR1 is SGHDN, CDR2 FVKESK, per germline. CDR3 DNA: TGTGCCAGCAGCCTAGGGGGACTAGATAATTCACCCCTCCACTTT. Translated: CASSLGGLDNSPLHF.

This chain links TRBV6-5 with TRBJ2-5, with D unclear. Trimming cost V 6 bases and J 7 bases, with 15 bases left between them. CDR3 length: 13 residues. Germline CDR1 reads MNHEY; CDR2 reads SVGAGI. CDR3: CASSPRLAGTQYF. CDR3 bases: TGTGCCAGCAGCCCCCGACTGGCCGGGACCCAGTACTTC.

The chain employs TRBV7-6 and TRBJ2-3; a possible D gene is TRBD2 (6 bases). Between the trimmed V and J ends, which lost 5 bases and 2 bases, there was a span of 14 bases. This CDR3 contains 15 residues. Germline V gene data show CDR1 as SGHVS and CDR2 as FNYEAQ. The CDR3 DNA reads TGTGCCAGCAGCAGTAGCGGTTACTCCACAGATACGCAGTATTTT. Protein sequence: CASSSSGYSTDTQYF.

Only a few counts were recorded for this clone. The gene calls are TRBV19 and TRBJ2-3, with 9 positions matching TRBD1. J was trimmed by 6 bases and V by 7 bases; bases with no gene match: 8. Per the germline V gene, CDR1 is LNHDA and CDR2 is SQIVND (reference sequence). The CDR3 spans 14 residues. The CDR3, as DNA: TGTGCCAGTACCTTGGGGACAGGGTTCGATACGCAGTATTTT. Translated: CASTLGTGFDTQYF.

The count of this clone is one. The chain has TRBV29-1 and TRBJ2-3; a possible D gene is TRBD1 (5 bases). This CDR3 is 14 amino acids long. V was cut by 4 bases and J by 1 base, with 12 bases left in between. The germline V gene encodes CDR1 SQVTM and CDR2 ANQGSEA. The CDR3 reads CSVVARVGTDTQYF. CDR3 in DNA: TGCAGCGTTGTCGCCAGGGTAGGCACAGATACGCAGTATTTT.

The V gene is TRBV5-6, the J gene TRBJ1-1, with D uncertain. Germline CDR1 and CDR2: SGHDT and YYEEEE. Trimming took 4 bases from V and 6 from J, leaving 10 bases between them. The CDR3 length is 12 residues. In DNA form, the CDR3 reads TGTGCCAGCAGCCACCCATTGGCTGAAGCTTTCTTT. Amino acid sequence: CASSHPLAEAFF.

The chain recombines TRBV5-6 with TRBJ2-7; no firm D call. Trimming removed 2 bases at V and 7 bases at J, with 16 bases between. The CDR3 is 14 amino acids. CDR1 SGHDT and CDR2 YYEEEE come from the germline V gene. CDR3 sequence: CASSFAGSLYEQYF. DNA for the CDR3: TGTGCCAGCAGCTTTGCAGGTTCCTTATATGAGCAGTACTTC. Supplemented by reference TRBV5-6 and TRBJ2-7, the full variable domain reads DAGVTQSPTHLIKTRGQQVTLRCSPKSGHDTVSWYQQALGQGPQFIFQYYEEEERQRGNFPDRFSGHQFPNYSSELNVNALLLGDSALYLCASSFAGSLYEQYFGPGTRLTVT.

The chain couples TRBV3-1 (or the pseudogene TRBV3-2) to TRBJ1-6; D is perhaps TRBD1 (5 bases). There are 15 residues in the CDR3. CDR1 LGHDT and CDR2 YNNKEL come from the germline V gene (reference sequence). V was clipped by 7 bases and J by 5 bases, with 15 bases between them. The chain's CDR3 is CASKGEGSNNSPLHF. The CDR3, as DNA: TGTGCCAGCAAGGGCGAGGGGTCGAATAATTCACCCCTCCACTTT.

The chain couples TRBV18 to TRBJ2-3, with unresolved D. Trimming took off 5 bases at V and 2 bases at J, with 5 bases between the two ends. CDR3 size: 12 residues. Looked up from germline, CDR1 is KGHSH and CDR2 is LQKENI. In nucleotides, the CDR3 is TGTGCCAGCTCAAGGTTCACAGATACGCAGTATTTT. Translating it yields CASSRFTDTQYF.

The V call is TRBV25-1, the J call TRBJ1-2, with D hard to call. The germline CDR1 and CDR2 sequences are MGHDK and SYGVNS. The CDR3 covers 12 residues. V gave up 7 bases and J gave up 6 bases, with 12 bases separating them. CDR3 sequence: CASMEGVHGYTF. The CDR3 bases are TGTGCCAGCATGGAGGGAGTCCATGGCTACACCTTC.

The table lists this clone with a few counts. This CDR3 reads CASSVASNTGELFF. The CDR3 bases are TGTGCCAGCAGTGTTGCTAGTAACACCGGGGAGCTGTTTTTT. The chain links TRBV2 to TRBJ2-2, with unresolved D. The CDR3 sequence is 14 residues long. V was trimmed by 4 bases and J by 2 bases, leaving 8 bases between them. The germline V gene has CDR1 SNHLY and CDR2 FYNNEI.

The V call is TRBV5-4, the J call TRBJ1-2; tentatively, D is TRBD1 (6 bases). Trimming left V 4 bases short and J 8 bases short, with 15 bases between. The CDR3 contains 13 residues. Germline V gives CDR1 SGHNT, CDR2 YYREEE (reference sequence). The CDR3 sequence is CASSLRGGNGYTF. The CDR3, as DNA: TGTGCCAGCAGCCTCAGGGGAGGTAACGGCTACACCTTC.

The J gene is TRBJ1-2, the V gene TRBV27; the D is unclear. CDR1 and CDR2 from the germline V gene are MNHEY and SMNVEV (reference sequence). There are 13 residues in the CDR3. V was pared by 2 bases and J by 1 base, with 5 bases between. The CDR3 bases are TGTGCCAGCAGTTTAAAGGTTAACTATGGCTACACCTTC. Its protein product is CASSLKVNYGYTF.

The chain is built from TRBV30 and TRBJ1-4; TRBD1 aligns across 7 bases. V trimming: 2 bases; J trimming: 5 bases; junction bases outside the gene matches: 5. CDR1 is GTSNPN and CDR2 is SVGIG in the germline V gene (reference sequence). The CDR3 covers 14 residues. The CDR3 DNA is TGTGCCTGGAGTCCCCGACAGGGAAATGAAAAACTGTTTTTT. Encoded protein: CAWSPRQGNEKLFF.

This clone was seen a handful of times. The gene calls are TRBV5-4 and TRBJ1-2; D possibly corresponds to TRBD1 (5 bases). Trimming left V 3 bases short and J 2 bases short, with 11 bases between. This CDR3 comprises 14 residues. From germline, CDR1 is SGHNT and CDR2 YYREEE (reference sequence). The CDR3 DNA follows: TGTGCCAGCAGCTCCCGGGACCAAAACTATGGCTACACCTTC. This sequence encodes CASSSRDQNYGYTF.

The chain combines TRBV27 with TRBJ1-4; the match to TRBD1 covers 7 bases. Per the germline V gene, CDR1 is MNHEY and CDR2 is SMNVEV (reference sequence). The trim removed 5 bases at V and 8 bases at J, leaving 8 bases unmatched. The CDR3 totals 14 residues. CDR3: CASSQGGAHEKLFF. The CDR3 DNA follows: TGTGCCAGCAGTCAAGGGGGCGCGCACGAAAAACTGTTTTTT. Based on the CDR3 plus reference TRBV27 and TRBJ1-4, the full variable domain is EAQVTQNPRYLITVTGKKLTVTCSQNMNHEYMSWYRQDPGLGLRQIYYSMNVEVTDKGDVPEGYKVSRKEKRNFPLILESPSPNQTSLYFCASSQGGAHEKLFFGSGTQLSVL.

The chain recombines TRBV7-6 with TRBJ2-5; no firm D call. Trimming cost V 1 base and J 7 bases, with 10 bases left between them. Per germline, CDR1 SGHVS and CDR2 FNYEAQ. The CDR3 extends over 13 amino acids. Here the CDR3 reads CASSLGTRGTQYF. The CDR3 nucleotides are TGTGCCAGCAGCTTAGGTACACGAGGGACCCAGTACTTC.

The rearrangement links TRBV6-5 to TRBJ1-6, with D maybe TRBD1 (6 bases). The CDR3 has 15 residues. CDR1 and CDR2 from the germline V gene are MNHEY and SVGAGI. With 3 bases removed from V and 5 bases from J, the gap between germline ends came to 11 bases. CDR3 DNA sequence: TGTGCCAGCAGTTATGGTCAGGGGAATAATTCACCCCTCCACTTT. Its translation is CASSYGQGNNSPLHF.

J is TRBJ1-5 and V is TRBV7-8, with 11 bases fitting TRBD1. Trimming cost V 5 bases and J 6 bases; bases outside gene matches: 9. Germline V gene sequence: CDR1 SGHVS, CDR2 FQNEAQ. The CDR3 is 16 amino acids. CDR3 in amino acids: CASSLRGTGGVQPQHF. For the CDR3, the DNA is TGTGCCAGCAGCCTTAGGGGGACAGGGGGGGTTCAGCCCCAGCATTTT.

The rearrangement links TRBV7-8 to TRBJ1-1; the D is unclear. This CDR3 has 16 residues. Germline CDR1 is SGHVS and CDR2 is FQNEAQ. Trimming removed 1 base at V and 5 bases at J, with 17 bases between. The CDR3 bases are TGTGCCAGCAGCTTAGAAGGGCAACCTACGGGGACTGAAGCTTTCTTT. Protein product: CASSLEGQPTGTEAFF.

This clone occurred once. CDR3 nucleotides: TGTGCCAGCTCACCGGGAGCCGGACTCACCTACGAGCAGTACTTC. Its translation is CASSPGAGLTYEQYF. The chain has TRBV18 and TRBJ2-7; TRBD2 is a possible D gene (5 bases). The CDR3 runs to 15 residues. Germline V CDR1 and CDR2: KGHSH, LQKENI. V was cut by 3 bases and J by 2 bases, with 14 bases left in between.